This T cell receptor (beta chain) came from a study of beta chain features in type 1 diabetes. Study-level results: The naive, central memory and Treg TCRB repertoires showed an apparent similarity that was greater among patients than among healthy donors. Within each of all four CD4+ subsets, Type 1 diabetes patients had TCRB CDR3s that were moderately but significantly shorter.

The V end lost 1 base, the J end lost 4 bases, and 13 bases lay between the germline ends. The CDR3 runs 14 residues. Germline V lookup: CDR1 SQVTM, CDR2 ANQGSEA. This clone appeared a few times. The antigen is undetermined. Only one heparinised blood draw was taken per donor, and its volume averaged approximately 0.11 L. Staining for CD45RO/CCR7/CD25/CD127/CD95/CD27 allowed sorting of CD4+ naive, central memory, regulatory and stem cell-like memory cells. The study reverse transcribed the entire isolated RNA, so it sequenced expressed TCRB transcripts. Only in-frame clones appear in the TCRdb table, and some are missing; sequencing was by immunoSEQ multiplex PCR. Of approximately 170,000 clones in the sample, around 7.8% were seen once.

This clonotype was sampled from a woman aged 40 to 49 with type 1 diabetes. The V gene is TRBV29-1, the J gene TRBJ1-1; D is unclear. The specimen sequenced was central memory CD4+ T cells from blood. The CDR3 region has the DNA TGCAGCGTTGAAGGGGCTCGTTCCGCCACTGAAGCTTTCTTT. It encodes CSVEGARSATEAFF.